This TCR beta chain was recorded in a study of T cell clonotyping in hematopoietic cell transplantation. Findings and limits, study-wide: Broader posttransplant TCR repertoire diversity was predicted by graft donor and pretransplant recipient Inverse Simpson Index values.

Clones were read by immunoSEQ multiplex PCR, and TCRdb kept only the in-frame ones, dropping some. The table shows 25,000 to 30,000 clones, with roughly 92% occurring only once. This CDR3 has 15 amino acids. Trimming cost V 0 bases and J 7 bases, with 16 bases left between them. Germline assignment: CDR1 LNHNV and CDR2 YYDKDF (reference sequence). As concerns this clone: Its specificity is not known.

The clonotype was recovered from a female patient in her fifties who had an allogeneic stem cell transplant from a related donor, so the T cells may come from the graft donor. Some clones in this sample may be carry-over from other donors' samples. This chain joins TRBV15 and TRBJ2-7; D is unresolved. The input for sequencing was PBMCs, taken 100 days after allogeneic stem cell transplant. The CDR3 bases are TGTGCCACCAGCAGAGATATCTCACGTCCCCAGGAGCAGTACTTC. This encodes CATSRDISRPQEQYF. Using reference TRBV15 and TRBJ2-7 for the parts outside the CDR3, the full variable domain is DAMVIQNPRYQVTQFGKPVTLSCSQTLNHNVMYWYQQKSSQAPKLLFHYYDKDFNNEADTPDNFQSRRPNTSFCFLDIRSPGLGDTAMYLCATSRDISRPQEQYFGPGTRLTVT.